The T cell receptor beta chain under discussion was sequenced for a study of cytomegalovirus exposure and HLA in healthy donors. General study results and limits: Later on, an analysis tied under 20,000 TCR beta sequences to HLA alleles at 0.05 false discovery rate.

Both 60 Vbeta primers and 13 Jbeta primers went into the PCR. Here immunoSEQ multiplex PCR was the method, and the copy in TCRdb shows in-frame clones only, minus some. The sample has around 94,000 clones; about three fifths are singletons. This clone turned up a few times. Its antigen is unidentified. Germline CDR1 reads MNHNS; CDR2 reads SASEGT. Trimming pared 8 bases from V and 1 base from J, leaving 15 bases between. The CDR3 has 15 amino acids. V and J are TRBV6-1 and TRBJ2-1; D remains ambiguous. Material for sequencing was PBMCs. The clonotype was recovered from a man aged 30-40 years in good health and CMV-seronegative. CDR3 sequence: CASPKPSWSYNEQFF. The CDR3 DNA reads as TGTGCCAGCCCTAAGCCTAGTTGGTCCTACAATGAGCAGTTCTTC.